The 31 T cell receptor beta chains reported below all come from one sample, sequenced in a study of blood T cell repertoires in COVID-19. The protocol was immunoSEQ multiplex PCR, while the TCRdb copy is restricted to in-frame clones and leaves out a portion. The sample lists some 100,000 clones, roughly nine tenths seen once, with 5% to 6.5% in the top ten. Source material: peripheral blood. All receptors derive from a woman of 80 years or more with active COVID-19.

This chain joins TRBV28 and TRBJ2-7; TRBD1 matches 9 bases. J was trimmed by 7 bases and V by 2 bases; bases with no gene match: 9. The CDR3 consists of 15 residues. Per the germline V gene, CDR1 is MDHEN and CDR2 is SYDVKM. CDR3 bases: TGTGCCAGCAGTTTACCGGGACAGGGTTTCCGGGAGCAGTACTTC. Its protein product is CASSLPGQGFREQYF.

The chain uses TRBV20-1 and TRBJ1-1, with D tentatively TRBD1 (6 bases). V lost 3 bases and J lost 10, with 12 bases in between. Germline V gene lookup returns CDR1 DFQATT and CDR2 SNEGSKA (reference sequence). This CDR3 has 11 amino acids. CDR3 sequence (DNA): TGCAGTGCTAGTAGGGGGGGCTTAGCTTTCTTT. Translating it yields CSASRGGLAFF.

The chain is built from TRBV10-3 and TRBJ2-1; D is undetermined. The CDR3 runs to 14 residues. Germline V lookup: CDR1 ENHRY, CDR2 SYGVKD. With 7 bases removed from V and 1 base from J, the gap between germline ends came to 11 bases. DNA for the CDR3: TGTGCCATCACCCTATCAAATTCCTACAATGAGCAGTTCTTC. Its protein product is CAITLSNSYNEQFF.

The CDR3 DNA reads as TGTGCCAGCAGCTCAGGACAGTGGGATGAGCAGTTCTTC. Its translation: CASSSGQWDEQFF. The chain couples TRBV9 to TRBJ2-1; a possible D gene is TRBD1 (6 bases). CDR3 size: 13 residues. V gave up 4 bases and J gave up 8 bases, with 13 bases separating them. Germline V gene lookup returns CDR1 SGDLS and CDR2 YYNGEE.

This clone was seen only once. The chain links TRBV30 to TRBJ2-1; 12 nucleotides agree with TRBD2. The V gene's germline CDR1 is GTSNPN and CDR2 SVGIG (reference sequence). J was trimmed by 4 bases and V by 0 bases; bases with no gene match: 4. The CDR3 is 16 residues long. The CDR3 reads CAWSVGTSGLYNEQFF. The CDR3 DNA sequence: TGTGCCTGGAGTGTAGGGACTAGCGGGCTGTACAATGAGCAGTTCTTC.

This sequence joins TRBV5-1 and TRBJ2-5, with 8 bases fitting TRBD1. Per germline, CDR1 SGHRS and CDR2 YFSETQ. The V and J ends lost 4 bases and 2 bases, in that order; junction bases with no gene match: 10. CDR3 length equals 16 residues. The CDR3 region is CASSPGQGGWQETQYF. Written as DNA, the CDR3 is TGCGCCAGCAGCCCTGGACAGGGTGGGTGGCAAGAGACCCAGTACTTC.

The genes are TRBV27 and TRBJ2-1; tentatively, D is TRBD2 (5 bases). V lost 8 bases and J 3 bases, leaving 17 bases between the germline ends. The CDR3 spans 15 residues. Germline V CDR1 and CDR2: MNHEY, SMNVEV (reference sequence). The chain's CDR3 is CASGRDPGIYNEQFF. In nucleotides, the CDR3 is TGTGCCAGCGGCCGAGACCCGGGGATCTACAATGAGCAGTTCTTC.

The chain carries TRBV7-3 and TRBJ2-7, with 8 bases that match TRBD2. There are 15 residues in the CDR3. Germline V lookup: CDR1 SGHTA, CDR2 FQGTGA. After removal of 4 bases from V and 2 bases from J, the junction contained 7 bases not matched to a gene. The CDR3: CASSSGGISTYEQYF. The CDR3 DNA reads TGTGCCAGCAGCTCGGGGGGGATTTCAACCTACGAGCAGTACTTC.

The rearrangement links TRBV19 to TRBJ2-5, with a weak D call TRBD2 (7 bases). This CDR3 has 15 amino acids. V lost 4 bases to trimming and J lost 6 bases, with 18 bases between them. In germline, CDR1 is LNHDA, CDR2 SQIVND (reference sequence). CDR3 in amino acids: CASSRERGGAKTQYF. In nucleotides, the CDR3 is TGTGCCAGTAGTAGGGAGAGGGGGGGCGCAAAGACCCAGTACTTC.

The CDR3 DNA reads as TGTGCCAGCAGTTACTCGATGAGAGCTGGAAACACCATATATTTT. Protein sequence: CASSYSMRAGNTIYF. This sequence joins TRBV6-5 and TRBJ1-3, with D unclear. The V gene's germline CDR1 is MNHEY and CDR2 SVGAGI. The CDR3 covers 15 residues. V lost 0 bases and J 2 bases, leaving 8 bases between the germline ends.

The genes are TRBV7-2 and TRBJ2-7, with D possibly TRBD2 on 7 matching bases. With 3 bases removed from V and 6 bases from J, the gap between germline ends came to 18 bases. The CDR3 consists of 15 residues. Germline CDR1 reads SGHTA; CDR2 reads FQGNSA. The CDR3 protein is CASSFHRGGALEQYF. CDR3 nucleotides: TGTGCCAGCAGCTTTCACCGTGGGGGGGCCCTCGAGCAGTACTTC.

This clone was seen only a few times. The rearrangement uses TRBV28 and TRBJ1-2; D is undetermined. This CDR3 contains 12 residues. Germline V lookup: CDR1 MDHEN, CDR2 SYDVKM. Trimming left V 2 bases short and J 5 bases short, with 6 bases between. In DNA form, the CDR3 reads TGTGCCAGCAGTTTAAAAGCTTATGGCTACACCTTC. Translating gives CASSLKAYGYTF.

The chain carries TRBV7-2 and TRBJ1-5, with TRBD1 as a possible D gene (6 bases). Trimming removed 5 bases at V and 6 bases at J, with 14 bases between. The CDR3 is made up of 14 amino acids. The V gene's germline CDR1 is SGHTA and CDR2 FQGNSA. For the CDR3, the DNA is TGTGCCAGCAGCAGAATCACAGGGACTCAGCCCCAGCATTTT. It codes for CASSRITGTQPQHF.

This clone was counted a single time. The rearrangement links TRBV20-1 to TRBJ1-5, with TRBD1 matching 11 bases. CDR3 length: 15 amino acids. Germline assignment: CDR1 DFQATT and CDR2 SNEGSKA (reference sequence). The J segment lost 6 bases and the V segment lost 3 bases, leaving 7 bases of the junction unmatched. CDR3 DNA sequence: TGCAGTGCTAGTGGCGGGACAGGGGGGGTTCAGCCCCAGCATTTT. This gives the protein CSASGGTGGVQPQHF.

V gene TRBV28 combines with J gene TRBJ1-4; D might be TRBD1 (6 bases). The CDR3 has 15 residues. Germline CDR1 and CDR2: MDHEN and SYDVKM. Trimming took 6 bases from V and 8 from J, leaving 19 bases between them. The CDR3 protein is CASSPQGTPLEKLFF. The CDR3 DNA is TGTGCCAGCAGCCCGCAGGGGACCCCCCTAGAAAAACTGTTTTTT.

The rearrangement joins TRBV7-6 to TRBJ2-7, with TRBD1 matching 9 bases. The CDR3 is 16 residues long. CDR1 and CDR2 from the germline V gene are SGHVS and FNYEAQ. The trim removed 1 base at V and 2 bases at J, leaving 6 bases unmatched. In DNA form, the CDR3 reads TGTGCCAGCAGCTTAGGGTCGGGGACAGGGACCTACGAGCAGTACTTC. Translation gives CASSLGSGTGTYEQYF.

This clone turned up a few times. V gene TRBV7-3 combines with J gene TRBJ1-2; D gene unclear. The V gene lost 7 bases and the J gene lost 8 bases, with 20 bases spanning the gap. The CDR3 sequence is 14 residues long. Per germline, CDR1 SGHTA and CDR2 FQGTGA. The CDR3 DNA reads TGTGCCAGCAAGGAGGGAACCAACGACGTCGGCTACACCTTC. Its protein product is CASKEGTNDVGYTF.

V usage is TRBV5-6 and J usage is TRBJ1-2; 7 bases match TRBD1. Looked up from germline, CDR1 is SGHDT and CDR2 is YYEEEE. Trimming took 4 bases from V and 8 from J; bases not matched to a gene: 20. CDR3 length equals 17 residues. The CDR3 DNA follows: TGTGCCAGCAGCCCGCGTGGGGCAGGGGGAAGGCGATCGGGCTACACCTTC. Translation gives CASSPRGAGGRRSGYTF.

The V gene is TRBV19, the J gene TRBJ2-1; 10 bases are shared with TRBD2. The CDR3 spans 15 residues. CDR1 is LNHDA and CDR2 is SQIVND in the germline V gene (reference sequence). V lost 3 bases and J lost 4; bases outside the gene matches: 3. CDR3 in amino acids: CASSIASGGYNEQFF. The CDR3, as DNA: TGTGCCAGTAGTATCGCTAGCGGGGGATACAATGAGCAGTTCTTC.

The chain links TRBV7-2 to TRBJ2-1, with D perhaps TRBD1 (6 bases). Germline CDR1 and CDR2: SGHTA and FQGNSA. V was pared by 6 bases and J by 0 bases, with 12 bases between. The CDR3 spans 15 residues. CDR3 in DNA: TGTGCCAGCAGTACAAGGGGGAGCTCCTACAATGAGCAGTTCTTC. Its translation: CASSTRGSSYNEQFF.

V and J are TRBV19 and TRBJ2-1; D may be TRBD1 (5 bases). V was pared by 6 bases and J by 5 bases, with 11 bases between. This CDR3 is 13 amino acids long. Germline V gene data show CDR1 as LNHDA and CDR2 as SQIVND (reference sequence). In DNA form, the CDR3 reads TGTGCCAGTAGACACTGGGGCCACAATGAGCAGTTCTTC. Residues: CASRHWGHNEQFF.

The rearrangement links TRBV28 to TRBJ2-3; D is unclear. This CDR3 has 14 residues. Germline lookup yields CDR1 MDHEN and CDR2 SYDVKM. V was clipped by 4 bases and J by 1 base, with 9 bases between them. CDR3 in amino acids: CASSSPVGTDTQYF. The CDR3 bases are TGTGCCAGCAGTTCCCCAGTTGGCACAGATACGCAGTATTTT.

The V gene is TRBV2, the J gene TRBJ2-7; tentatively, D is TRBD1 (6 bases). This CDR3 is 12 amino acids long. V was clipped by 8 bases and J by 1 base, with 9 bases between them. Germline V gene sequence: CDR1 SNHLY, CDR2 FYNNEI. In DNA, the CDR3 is TGTGCCAGCTTACAGGGATCCTACGAGCAGTACTTC. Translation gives CASLQGSYEQYF.

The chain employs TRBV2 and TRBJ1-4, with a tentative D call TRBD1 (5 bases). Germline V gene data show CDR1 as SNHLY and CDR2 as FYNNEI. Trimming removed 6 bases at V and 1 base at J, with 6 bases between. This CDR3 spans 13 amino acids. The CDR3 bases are TGTGCCAGCAGACAGGAAACTAATGAAAAACTGTTTTTT. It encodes CASRQETNEKLFF.

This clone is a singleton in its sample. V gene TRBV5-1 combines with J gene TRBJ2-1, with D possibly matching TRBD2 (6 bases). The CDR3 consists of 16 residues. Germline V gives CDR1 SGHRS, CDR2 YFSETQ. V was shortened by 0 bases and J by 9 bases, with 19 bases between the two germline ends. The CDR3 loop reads CASSLGLLLVGSEQFF. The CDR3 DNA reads TGCGCCAGCAGCTTGGGACTTCTTTTAGTCGGGAGTGAGCAGTTCTTC.

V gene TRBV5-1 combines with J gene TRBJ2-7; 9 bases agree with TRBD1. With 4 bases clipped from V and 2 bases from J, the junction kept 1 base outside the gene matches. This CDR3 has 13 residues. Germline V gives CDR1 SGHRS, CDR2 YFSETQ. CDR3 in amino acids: CASSGQGTYEQYF. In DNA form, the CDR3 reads TGCGCCAGCAGCGGACAGGGGACCTACGAGCAGTACTTC.

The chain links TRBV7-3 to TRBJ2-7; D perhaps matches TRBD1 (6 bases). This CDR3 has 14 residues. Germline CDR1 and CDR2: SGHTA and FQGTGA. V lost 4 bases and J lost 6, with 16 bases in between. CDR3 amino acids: CASSSSGTTSEQYF. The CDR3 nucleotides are TGTGCCAGCAGCTCTTCCGGGACAACAAGCGAGCAGTACTTC.

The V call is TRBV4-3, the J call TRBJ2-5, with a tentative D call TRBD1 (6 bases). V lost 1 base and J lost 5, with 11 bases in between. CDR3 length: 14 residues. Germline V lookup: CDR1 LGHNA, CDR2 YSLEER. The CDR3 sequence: CASSQVGQGETQYF. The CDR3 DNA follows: TGCGCCAGCAGCCAAGTTGGGCAGGGGGAGACCCAGTACTTC.

DNA for the CDR3: TGTGCTAGTGGTTTCCTAGCGGGAAGTGAGCAGTTCTTC. Protein product: CASGFLAGSEQFF. The V and J genes are TRBV12-5 and TRBJ2-1; 9 nucleotides agree with TRBD2. The V segment lost 3 bases and the J segment 9 bases; nucleotides outside the gene matches: 3. Per germline, CDR1 LGHNT and CDR2 FRNRAP. This CDR3 comprises 13 residues.

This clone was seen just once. The CDR3 DNA follows: TGTGCCAGCAGTTTAGACAGGGCCCGATCCTACGAGCAGTACTTC. Its translation is CASSLDRARSYEQYF. The genes are TRBV6-2 or TRBV6-3 and TRBJ2-7; 7 bases agree with TRBD1. The CDR3 runs 15 residues. The germline gives CDR1 MNHEY, CDR2 SVGEGT. The V segment lost 4 bases and the J segment 1 base; nucleotides outside the gene matches: 7.

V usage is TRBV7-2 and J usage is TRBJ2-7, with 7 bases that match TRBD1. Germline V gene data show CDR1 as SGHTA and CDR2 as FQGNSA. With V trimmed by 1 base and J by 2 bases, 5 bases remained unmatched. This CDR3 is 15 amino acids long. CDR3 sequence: CASSLGRDSPYEQYF. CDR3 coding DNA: TGTGCCAGCAGCTTAGGTCGGGACAGTCCCTACGAGCAGTACTTC.